The T cell receptor (beta chain) described here comes from a study of Ad26.COV2.S vaccination and SARS-CoV-2 variants. Study-level information: The COV1001 Ad26.COV2.S trial arm included the donor.

The CDR3 length is 14 residues. Germline loops: CDR1 LGHNA, CDR2 YSLEER. Trimming cost V 1 base and J 10 bases; bases outside gene matches: 7. The treatment is: around 19 received Ad26.COV2.S at low or high dose, single or two shots; roughly five received placebo; per-sample allocation not given. Day 63 following the first vaccine or placebo injection was when the samples were taken. Generated by immunoSEQ multiplex PCR, the TCRdb table keeps only in-frame clones and is missing some. The top ten hold approximately 3.3% of the sample, which has a few hundred thousand clones, around 87% seen once. The starting material was peripheral blood, obtained in a trial of Ad26.COV2.S vaccine versus placebo. This receptor was identified in a person aged 18-60 years who received the Ad26.COV2.S COVID-19 vaccine or a placebo. The chain recombines TRBV4-3 with TRBJ2-1, with 7 bases identical to TRBD1. CDR3: CASSQGTGAWEQFF. For the CDR3, the DNA is TGCGCCAGCAGCCAAGGGACAGGTGCTTGGGAGCAGTTCTTC.